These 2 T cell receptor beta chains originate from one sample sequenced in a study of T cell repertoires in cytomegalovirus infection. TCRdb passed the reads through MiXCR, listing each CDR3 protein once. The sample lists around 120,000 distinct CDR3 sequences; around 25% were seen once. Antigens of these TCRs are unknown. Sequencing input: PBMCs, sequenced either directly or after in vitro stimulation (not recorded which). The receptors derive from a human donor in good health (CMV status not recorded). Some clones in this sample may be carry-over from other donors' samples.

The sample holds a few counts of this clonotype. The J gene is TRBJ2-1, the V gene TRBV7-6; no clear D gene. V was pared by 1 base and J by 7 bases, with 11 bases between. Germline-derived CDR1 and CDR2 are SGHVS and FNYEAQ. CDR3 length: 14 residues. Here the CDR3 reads CASSLEAERNEQFF. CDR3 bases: TGTGCCAGCAGCTTAGAGGCAGAGAGGAATGAGCAGTTCTTC.

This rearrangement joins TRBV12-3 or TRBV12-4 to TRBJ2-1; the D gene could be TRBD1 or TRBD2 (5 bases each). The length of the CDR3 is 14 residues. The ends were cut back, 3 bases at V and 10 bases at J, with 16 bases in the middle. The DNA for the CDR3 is TGTGCCAGCAGTTTTGTCGGGACCTCGTGGGAGCAGTTCTTC. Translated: CASSFVGTSWEQFF.